The 14 T cell receptor beta chains below come from one sample, sequenced in a study of blood T cells in healthy people across ages. Using a J-beta primer mix together with a sample-barcoded 5' primer, a second PCR was run for about 6 to 11 cycles. TCRdb passed the 5' RACE reads through MiXCR, listing each CDR3 protein once. The table has 1,800,000 or so distinct CDR3 sequences, approximately 39% seen once. Sequencing was carried out using blood. The receptors were sampled from a human donor in good health.

The V gene is TRBV12-3 or TRBV12-4, the J gene TRBJ2-7; D is undetermined. This CDR3 contains 12 residues. Trimming shortened V by 6 bases and J by 6 bases, and 12 bases separated the two germline ends. CDR3 sequence reads: CASSYPRAEQYF. In DNA, the CDR3 is TGTGCCAGCAGCTACCCTAGGGCCGAGCAGTACTTC.

The V gene is TRBV3-1, the J gene TRBJ1-1, with unresolved D. Germline V gives CDR1 LGHDT, CDR2 YNNKEL (reference sequence). The CDR3 extends over 14 amino acids. V lost 1 base to trimming and J lost 6 bases, with 12 bases between them. Here the CDR3 DNA reads TGTGCCAGCAGCCAAGGTCCAGTTGGAGCTGAAGCTTTCTTT. This gives the protein CASSQGPVGAEAFF.

This clonotype was counted once. The gene calls are TRBV4-2 and TRBJ2-1; 8 bases fit TRBD2. This CDR3 is 15 amino acids long. Germline V gene lookup returns CDR1 LGHNA and CDR2 YNFKEQ. V lost 1 base, J lost 9 bases, and 8 bases stayed unmatched. CDR3 sequence reads: CASSQVGTRGAEQFF. The CDR3 DNA sequence: TGTGCCAGCAGCCAAGTGGGGACTAGAGGCGCTGAGCAGTTCTTC.

This chain links TRBV7-9 with TRBJ1-1, with D maybe TRBD1 (5 bases). This CDR3 comprises 17 residues. The V end lost 5 bases, the J end lost 1 base, and 20 bases lay between the germline ends. CDR1 SEHNR and CDR2 FQNEAQ come from the germline V gene (reference sequence). CDR3 nucleotide sequence: TGTGCCAGCAGCCTTATCTCGGAGAGGGGACGGAACACTGAAGCTTTCTTT. Residues: CASSLISERGRNTEAFF.

The chain links TRBV4-3 to TRBJ2-1; 7 bases align to TRBD1. The trim removed 0 bases at V and 1 base at J, leaving 6 bases unmatched. The CDR3 runs 17 residues. Germline CDR1 LGHNA, CDR2 YSLEER. CDR3 sequence: CASSQEATGVSYNEQFF. In nucleotides, the CDR3 is TGCGCCAGCAGCCAAGAGGCTACAGGGGTTTCCTACAATGAGCAGTTCTTC.

This chain links TRBV5-1 with TRBJ2-5; 10 bases align to TRBD1. The J call is doubtful: the DNA matches TRBJ2-7 better. This CDR3 has 15 residues. Germline V gene sequence: CDR1 SGHRS, CDR2 YFSETQ. CDR3 protein: CASNPRTGGGYEQYF. DNA of the CDR3: TGCGCCAGCAACCCAAGGACAGGGGGAGGCTACGAGCAGTACTTC.

This clonotype was detected only a few times. The chain employs TRBV10-3 and TRBJ2-1; weak D call: TRBD1 (6 bases). The CDR3 loop spans 16 amino acids. The V gene lost 2 bases and the J gene lost 0 bases, with 11 bases spanning the gap. Per germline, CDR1 ENHRY and CDR2 SYGVKD. CDR3 amino acids: CAISEQQGISYNEQFF. For the CDR3, the DNA is TGTGCCATCAGTGAGCAGCAGGGGATCTCCTACAATGAGCAGTTCTTC.

V usage is TRBV7-9 and J usage is TRBJ2-1; D not certain. The CDR3 is 14 residues long. Trimming stripped 1 base from V and 10 bases from J, with 14 bases between. Germline assignment: CDR1 SEHNR and CDR2 FQNEAQ (reference sequence). The CDR3 nucleotides are TGTGCCAGCAGCTTAGGTATGGGTACGGCCGAGCAGTTCTTC. Translated, it gives CASSLGMGTAEQFF.

The J gene is TRBJ2-1, the V gene TRBV7-8; TRBD1 might be the D (6 bases). CDR1 and CDR2 from the germline V gene are SGHVS and FQNEAQ. The CDR3 covers 15 residues. The germline V and J ends were trimmed by 3 bases and 10 bases, with 19 bases remaining between them. The CDR3 nucleotides are TGTGCCAGCAGCTTCGCGTTAGGGGGTACCTACGAGCAGTTCTTC. This codes for CASSFALGGTYEQFF.

This sequence joins TRBV21-1 and TRBJ1-2. TRBV21-1 is annotated as a pseudogene. The length of the CDR3 is 14 residues. CDR3 region: CASSKGGAKGGYTF. The DNA for the CDR3 is TGTGCCAGCAGCAAAGGGGGAGCTAAGGGAGGCTACACCTTC.

This clonotype has ten or more counts. The V and J genes are TRBV12-3 or TRBV12-4 and TRBJ1-6, with D unclear. CDR3 size: 13 residues. V lost 5 bases, J lost 9 bases, and 11 bases lay in between. CDR3 protein: CASSLELSSPLHF. The CDR3 DNA reads TGTGCCAGCAGTCTAGAACTAAGTTCACCCCTCCACTTT.

The chain is built from TRBV6-5 and TRBJ2-1, with 8 nucleotides matching TRBD1. Germline CDR1 is MNHEY and CDR2 is SVGAGI. The V segment lost 0 bases and the J segment 8 bases; nucleotides outside the gene matches: 9. This CDR3 has 16 residues. CDR3 nucleotides: TGTGCCAGCAGTTACTCGATAGCAGGGGGCGGGCATGAGCAGTTCTTC. The encoded protein is CASSYSIAGGGHEQFF.

V is TRBV3-1 and J is TRBJ2-7, with D maybe TRBD1 (7 bases). In germline, CDR1 is LGHDT, CDR2 YNNKEL (reference sequence). V was shortened by 0 bases and J by 6 bases, with 18 bases between the two germline ends. The CDR3 loop spans 16 amino acids. Here the CDR3 DNA reads TGTGCCAGCAGCCAAGAAGGGGGGACAAGGGGGCGCGAGCAGTACTTC. Translation: CASSQEGGTRGREQYF.

This sequence joins TRBV7-8 and TRBJ1-1; D remains ambiguous. Germline-derived CDR1 and CDR2 are SGHVS and FQNEAQ. This CDR3 region has 16 residues. The ends were cut back, 2 bases at V and 0 bases at J, with 13 bases in the middle. The CDR3 DNA is TGTGCCAGCAGCTTAACCTCCGGGGAGGTGAACACTGAAGCTTTCTTT. Its translation: CASSLTSGEVNTEAFF.